Shown below are 24 T cell receptor beta chains from a single sample sequenced in a study of cytomegalovirus exposure and HLA in healthy donors. It was with 60 Vbeta and 13 Jbeta primers that the PCR ran. Method: immunoSEQ multiplex PCR; TCRdb's copy keeps in-frame clones and lacks some. The repertoire includes more than 55,000 clones, 83% of them detected once, and about 1.6% sits in the top ten. The sequencing sample was made of PBMCs. These receptors originate from a human donor in good health.

The chain has TRBV2 and TRBJ2-1; no reliable D call. This CDR3 comprises 11 residues. Germline V gene lookup returns CDR1 SNHLY and CDR2 FYNNEI. Trimming removed 6 bases from V and 8 bases from J, with 8 bases in between. The CDR3 DNA reads TGTGCCAGCAGCGCTACGTATGAGCAGTTCTTC. Translated: CASSATYEQFF. The entire variable domain, with the rest obtained from reference TRBV2 and TRBJ2-1, is as follows: EPEVTQTPSHQVTQMGQEVILRCVPISNHLYFYWYRQILGQKVEFLVSFYNNEISEKSEIFDDQFSVERPDGSNFTLKIRSTKLEDSAMYFCASSATYEQFFGPGTRLTVL.

The rearrangement joins TRBV7-6 to TRBJ2-7; TRBD2 matches at 13 bases. Per germline, CDR1 SGHVS and CDR2 FNYEAQ. J was trimmed by 1 base and V by 6 bases; bases with no gene match: 3. This CDR3 is built from 15 residues. The CDR3 nucleotides read TGTGCCAGCAGTTGGACTAGCGGGAGTTCCTACGAGCAGTACTTC. Translating it yields CASSWTSGSSYEQYF. The full variable domain, in which reference TRBV7-6 and TRBJ2-7 provide the parts outside the CDR3, is GAGVSQSPRYKVTKRGQDVALRCDPISGHVSLYWYRQALGQGPEFLTYFNYEAQQDKSGLPNDRFSAERPEGSISTLTIQRTEQRDSAMYRCASSWTSGSSYEQYFGPGTRLTVT.

The chain recombines TRBV4-1 with TRBJ2-1; 7 nucleotides align to TRBD1. V lost 5 bases to trimming and J lost 7 bases; unmatched junction nucleotides: 8. This CDR3 is 14 amino acids long. From germline, CDR1 is MGHRA and CDR2 YSYEKL. The CDR3 reads CASSRGLGNNEQFF. The CDR3 region has the DNA TGCGCCAGCAGCAGGGGGCTGGGAAATAATGAGCAGTTCTTC.

This clone was found a few times. The CDR3 spells CASSHEDRGEWNIQYF. CDR3 DNA: TGTGCCAGCAGCCACGAGGACAGGGGGGAATGGAACATTCAGTACTTC. The chain carries TRBV4-2 and TRBJ2-4, with 10 nucleotides matching TRBD1. Trimming removed 3 bases from V and 7 bases from J; junction bases left unmatched: 9. CDR1 and CDR2 (germline): LGHNA, YNFKEQ. The CDR3 is made up of 16 amino acids.

This chain connects TRBV6-1 to TRBJ2-2, with 8 nucleotides matching TRBD1. V dropped 2 bases and J dropped 1; count of bases not matched to a gene: 3. Germline CDR1 and CDR2: MNHNS and SASEGT. The CDR3 loop spans 16 amino acids. The CDR3 nucleotides are TGTGCCAGCAGTGAAATTGGGACAGGGAACACCGGGGAGCTGTTTTTT. Protein sequence: CASSEIGTGNTGELFF.

This clone was counted between two and nine times. The chain combines TRBV15 with TRBJ1-4, with D uncertain. Trimming removed 5 bases at V and 4 bases at J, with 11 bases between. The germline gives CDR1 LNHNV, CDR2 YYDKDF (reference sequence). This CDR3 has 14 residues. CDR3 amino acids: CATSPPGGNEKLFF. The CDR3 DNA follows: TGTGCCACCAGCCCCCCGGGTGGTAATGAAAAACTGTTTTTT.

The chain employs TRBV9 and TRBJ2-7, with 9 bases matching TRBD1. This CDR3 is built from 14 residues. Germline V CDR1 and CDR2: SGDLS, YYNGEE. V was pared by 2 bases and J by 4 bases, with 4 bases of the junction left unmatched. As DNA, the CDR3 is TGTGCCAGCAGCGTGTCGGGACAGGGATACGAGCAGTACTTC. It specifies CASSVSGQGYEQYF.

J is TRBJ1-5 and V is TRBV28, with 9 bases lining up with TRBD1. Germline CDR1 MDHEN, CDR2 SYDVKM. The CDR3 spans 14 residues. Trimming took 4 bases from V and 5 from J; bases not matched to a gene: 3. The CDR3 region has the DNA TGTGCCAGCAGTTCCGGACAGGGGTATCAGCCCCAGCATTTT. It specifies CASSSGQGYQPQHF. The full variable domain, with the rest looked up from reference TRBV28 and TRBJ1-5, is DVKVTQSSRYLVKRTGEKVFLECVQDMDHENMFWYRQDPGLGLRLIYFSYDVKMKEKGDIPEGYSVSREKKERFSLILESASTNQTSMYLCASSSGQGYQPQHFGDGTRLSIL.

In its sample, this clone was seen once. The junction does not match germline at one end; this may be a read error. The chain has TRBV7-9 and TRBJ2-3, with D maybe TRBD1 (5 bases). Per the germline V gene, CDR1 is SEHNR and CDR2 is FQNEAQ (reference sequence). This CDR3 spans 12 amino acids. This CDR3 is CSSSLEDTTQYF. Written as DNA, the CDR3 is TGTTCCAGCAGCTTAGAGGACACTACGCAGTATTTT.

V usage is TRBV19 and J usage is TRBJ2-1, with 9 bases fitting TRBD2. Losses at the gene ends were 4 bases for V and 4 bases for J; bases not matched to a gene: 5. CDR3 size: 15 residues. Germline loops: CDR1 LNHDA, CDR2 SQIVND (reference sequence). The DNA of the CDR3 is TGTGCCAGTAGTAAAGCGGGGGGCGATTACAATGAGCAGTTCTTC. As protein: CASSKAGGDYNEQFF.

This sequence joins TRBV27 and TRBJ2-1; possibly TRBD2 for D (6 bases). From germline, CDR1 is MNHEY and CDR2 SMNVEV (reference sequence). Trimming took 6 bases from V and 7 from J, leaving 16 bases between them. The CDR3 runs 14 residues. This CDR3 reads CASRRGRPGNEQFF. In nucleotides, the CDR3 is TGTGCCAGCAGACGGGGGAGGCCCGGGAATGAGCAGTTCTTC.

This clone has just a few counts. The V and J genes are TRBV18 and TRBJ2-1; 7 bases fit TRBD1. The CDR3 is made up of 13 amino acids. Per germline, CDR1 KGHSH and CDR2 LQKENI. The junction had 6 bases not matched to a gene; V was cut back by 3 bases and J by 10 bases. For the CDR3, the DNA is TGTGCCAGCTCACCGTCAACAGGGGAGGAGCAGTTCTTC. It yields the protein CASSPSTGEEQFF.

Only a few counts were recorded for this clone. This chain links TRBV27 with TRBJ2-7, with 9 bases fitting TRBD1. Losses at the gene ends were 4 bases for V and 6 bases for J; bases not matched to a gene: 4. Per the germline V gene, CDR1 is MNHEY and CDR2 is SMNVEV (reference sequence). CDR3 size: 13 residues. The CDR3 DNA is TGTGCCAGCAGTTCCAGACAGGGGGGCGAGCAGTACTTC. This gives the protein CASSSRQGGEQYF.

The genes are TRBV10-3 and TRBJ1-6; 8 bases line up with TRBD1. V was pared by 5 bases and J by 9 bases, with 21 bases of the junction left unmatched. The CDR3 length is 19 residues. From germline, CDR1 is ENHRY and CDR2 SYGVKD. CDR3 coding DNA: TGTGCCATCAGTAAACTAGGGGGACAGGACAAACAAAGGGGTTCACCCCTCCACTTT. Its translation: CAISKLGGQDKQRGSPLHF.

V gene TRBV4-3 combines with J gene TRBJ2-7, with D unresolved. The CDR3 is 14 amino acids. Germline CDR1 and CDR2: LGHNA and YSLEER. V was trimmed by 0 bases and J by 4 bases, leaving 10 bases between them. The CDR3 region is CASSQETQTYEQYF. CDR3 sequence (DNA): TGCGCCAGCAGCCAAGAAACCCAGACTTACGAGCAGTACTTC.

The gene calls are TRBV12-5 and TRBJ2-1; D possibly corresponds to TRBD2 (5 bases). Trimming removed 6 bases from V and 3 bases from J, with 15 bases in between. The CDR3 consists of 15 residues. Looked up from germline, CDR1 is LGHNT and CDR2 is FRNRAP. The chain's CDR3 is CASGQGRENYNEQFF. The CDR3 DNA follows: TGTGCTAGTGGCCAAGGACGGGAAAACTACAATGAGCAGTTCTTC. Full variable domain (rest looked up from reference TRBV12-5 and TRBJ2-1): DARVTQTPRHKVTEMGQEVTMRCQPILGHNTVFWYRQTMMQGLELLAYFRNRAPLDDSGMPKDRFSAEMPDATLATLKIQPSEPRDSAVYFCASGQGRENYNEQFFGPGTRLTVL.

The chain employs TRBV28 and TRBJ2-7; D might be TRBD1 (5 bases). The CDR3 length is 12 residues. From germline, CDR1 is MDHEN and CDR2 SYDVKM. The germline V and J ends were trimmed by 5 bases and 4 bases, with 9 bases remaining between them. In nucleotides, the CDR3 is TGTGCCAGCAGTCTCAGGGTGTACGAGCAGTACTTC. This codes for CASSLRVYEQYF.

This sequence joins TRBV5-1 and TRBJ1-1; 10 nucleotides align to TRBD1. This CDR3 contains 15 residues. Germline V gives CDR1 SGHRS, CDR2 YFSETQ. V shed 1 base and J 2 bases; nucleotides not matched to a gene: 2. The CDR3 coding sequence is TGCGCCAGCAGCTTGTGGACAGGGGGAAACACTGAAGCTTTCTTT. Translation gives CASSLWTGGNTEAFF.

This clone was picked up one time. This chain joins TRBV4-1 and TRBJ1-6; D remains ambiguous. The CDR3 is made up of 13 amino acids. Trimming removed 1 base from V and 8 bases from J, with 6 bases in between. The germline V gene encodes CDR1 MGHRA and CDR2 YSYEKL. CDR3: CASSQVLYSPLHF. The CDR3 DNA reads TGCGCCAGCAGCCAAGTACTCTATTCACCCCTCCACTTT.

V and J are TRBV4-3 and TRBJ1-1; 8 bases agree with TRBD1. Losses at the gene ends were 0 bases for V and 5 bases for J; bases not matched to a gene: 14. CDR3 length equals 18 residues. Per the germline V gene, CDR1 is LGHNA and CDR2 is YSLEER. The CDR3 region is CASSQEARQGRGRTEAFF. The CDR3, as DNA: TGCGCCAGCAGCCAAGAGGCCCGACAGGGGAGGGGGAGGACTGAAGCTTTCTTT.

The genes are TRBV18 and TRBJ1-2; D gene unclear. The germline V and J ends were trimmed by 2 bases and 5 bases, with 9 bases remaining between them. Germline-derived CDR1 and CDR2 are KGHSH and LQKENI. The CDR3 extends over 13 amino acids. The CDR3: CASSPAPGYGYTF. DNA of the CDR3: TGTGCCAGCTCACCAGCCCCGGGGTATGGCTACACCTTC.

The V call is TRBV4-3, the J call TRBJ2-2; 9 bases are shared with TRBD2. The CDR3 extends over 16 amino acids. V shed 0 bases and J 4 bases; nucleotides not matched to a gene: 3. Germline-derived CDR1 and CDR2 are LGHNA and YSLEER. This chain's CDR3 is CASSQDTRGGTGELFF. CDR3 sequence (DNA): TGCGCCAGCAGCCAAGATACGCGGGGGGGCACCGGGGAGCTGTTTTTT.

The chain links TRBV7-2 to TRBJ2-2, with 7 bases identical to TRBD1. Trimming cost V 5 bases and J 4 bases; bases outside gene matches: 7. Germline V gene sequence: CDR1 SGHTA, CDR2 FQGNSA. This CDR3 region has 15 residues. In DNA form, the CDR3 reads TGTGCCAGCAGCAGCCGACAGGGTGGCACCGGGGAGCTGTTTTTT. As protein: CASSSRQGGTGELFF. The whole variable domain, remainder taken from reference TRBV7-2 and TRBJ2-2, is GAGVSQSPSNKVTEKGKDVELRCDPISGHTALYWYRQSLGQGLEFLIYFQGNSAPDKSGLPSDRFSAERTGGSVSTLTIQRTQQEDSAVYLCASSSRQGGTGELFFGEGSRLTVL.

CDR3 region: CASRPDRGPPYSNQPQHF. CDR3 in DNA: TGTGCCAGCAGACCCGACAGGGGGCCTCCTTATAGCAATCAGCCCCAGCATTTT. V usage is TRBV7-6 and J usage is TRBJ1-5; TRBD1 matches 10 bases. The CDR3 is made up of 18 amino acids. Unmatched junction bases numbered 11, after V lost 6 bases and J lost 0 bases. Germline lookup yields CDR1 SGHVS and CDR2 FNYEAQ.